Presented here are 13 T cell receptor beta chains from one specimen sequenced in a study of T cells in Graves' hyperthyroidism and ophthalmopathy. TCR beta CDR3 sequences were amplified from RNA transcripts. HTBI primers were employed in a first-round RT-PCR of the TCR CDR3. In TCRdb, the multiplex PCR reads were re-called with MiXCR into one record per CDR3 protein. Counted here are some 600,000 distinct CDR3 sequences, under 60% occurring once; the ten biggest clones make up roughly 8.2%. Sequencing was performed on peripheral blood or thyroid tissue (not recorded which). The receptors here all came from a woman aged 18-29 years with Graves' hyperthyroidism.

This clonotype has more than one count but fewer than ten. At one end, the junction sequence differs from germline, possibly due to a read error. The chain employs TRBV20-1 and TRBJ2-5, with TRBD2 matching 11 bases. The CDR3 runs to 16 residues. Germline values: CDR1 DFQATT, CDR2 SNEGSKA (reference sequence). In DNA, the CDR3 is TGCAGTGCTCGAGAAGGCCTAGCGGGAGGAAGAGAGACCCAGTACTTC. Residues: CSAREGLAGGRETQYF.

The sample holds a few counts of this clonotype. V usage is TRBV5-1 and J usage is TRBJ1-2; 9 positions match TRBD1. The CDR3 is 13 amino acids. After removal of 2 bases from V and 6 bases from J, the junction contained 2 bases not matched to a gene. Germline V gene lookup returns CDR1 SGHRS and CDR2 YFSETQ. Here the CDR3 DNA reads TGCGCCAGCAGCTTCTGGGACAGGGATGGCTACACCTTC. It encodes CASSFWDRDGYTF.

This clonotype was seen many times. V and J are TRBV7-2 and TRBJ1-1; tentative D call: TRBD1 (5 bases). From germline, CDR1 is SGHTA and CDR2 FQGNSA. V gave up 1 base and J gave up 11 bases, with 5 bases separating them. The CDR3 contains 10 residues. The CDR3: CASSLEGAFF. CDR3 sequence (DNA): TGTGCCAGCAGCTTAGAGGGGGCTTTCTTT.

This clonotype was seen only a few times. A clone one base away is much larger, so this may be a read error. The chain carries TRBV6-5 and TRBJ2-5; TRBD1 matches 9 bases. The V segment lost 5 bases and the J segment 4 bases; nucleotides outside the gene matches: 2. Germline CDR1 MNHEY, CDR2 SVGAGI. The CDR3 sequence is 13 residues long. The CDR3 here is CASSGTGPETQYF. As DNA, the CDR3 is TGTGCCAGCAGTGGGACAGGGCCAGAGACCCAGTACTTC.

Concerning this clonotype: This may be a read error, as it is one base from a much larger clone. V gene TRBV15 combines with J gene TRBJ1-3; the D is unclear. The CDR3 spans 16 residues. Germline values: CDR1 LNHNV, CDR2 YYDKDF (reference sequence). DNA for the CDR3: TGTGCCACCAGCAGAGATCTTGCAGGCTCTGGAAACACCATGTATTTT. Translating gives CATSRDLAGSGNTMYF.

This clonotype came up a few times. Possible read error: a much larger clone is one base away. The chain has TRBV2 and TRBJ2-6; weak D call: TRBD2 (5 bases). CDR1 is SNHLY, CDR2 FYNNEI, per germline. The V and J ends lost 4 bases and 0 bases respectively, with 13 bases between them. The CDR3 covers 17 residues. Here the CDR3 DNA reads TGTGCCAGCAGTGGCGGGCAGAGAGCCTCTGGGGCCAACGTCCTGACTTTC. It codes for CASSGGQRASGANVLTF.

This clonotype came up a few times. The chain joins TRBV29-1 to TRBJ2-7; D is possibly TRBD1 (5 bases). The CDR3 spans 12 residues. Trimming took off 8 bases at V and 0 bases at J, with 11 bases between the two ends. In germline, CDR1 is SQVTM, CDR2 ANQGSEA. DNA for the CDR3: TGCAGCACAACCGACAGCTCCTACGAGCAGTACTTC. It specifies CSTTDSSYEQYF.

V and J are TRBV7-2 and TRBJ2-5; the match to TRBD2 covers 7 bases. The CDR3 spans 15 residues. V lost 5 bases to trimming and J lost 3 bases; unmatched junction nucleotides: 9. Germline V gene data show CDR1 as SGHTA and CDR2 as FQGNSA. Written as DNA, the CDR3 is TGTGCCAGCAGCCCCCGGGGGGAGAAGAAAGAGACCCAGTACTTC. Amino acid sequence: CASSPRGEKKETQYF.

This clonotype was seen repeatedly, ten times or more. The rearrangement uses TRBV9 and TRBJ1-2, with D perhaps TRBD1 (6 bases). V gave up 0 bases and J gave up 5 bases, with 11 bases separating them. Germline V gives CDR1 SGDLS, CDR2 YYNGEE. The CDR3 spans 14 residues. Written as DNA, the CDR3 is TGTGCCAGCAGCGTAGAACAGGGCGGTTATGGCTACACCTTC. It is translated as CASSVEQGGYGYTF.

The V gene is TRBV29-1, the J gene TRBJ2-7, with TRBD2 matching 12 bases. V trimming: 8 bases; J trimming: 4 bases; junction bases outside the gene matches: 3. Germline lookup yields CDR1 SQVTM and CDR2 ANQGSEA. This CDR3 has 12 residues. Written as DNA, the CDR3 is TGCAGCCTAGCGGGAGGGCGGTACGAGCAGTACTTC. This codes for CSLAGGRYEQYF.

This clonotype was counted only a few times. The chain couples TRBV6-5 to TRBJ1-2; D is ambiguous. V was cut by 0 bases and J by 2 bases, with 7 bases left in between. The CDR3 length is 14 residues. The germline V gene has CDR1 MNHEY and CDR2 SVGAGI. The CDR3 DNA reads TGTGCCAGCAGTTACTCGAATCTAAACTATGGCTACACCTTC. Translating it yields CASSYSNLNYGYTF.

This clonotype was seen a handful of times. The V and J genes are TRBV7-9 and TRBJ1-4; D is ambiguous. The germline V and J ends were trimmed by 3 bases and 4 bases, with 15 bases remaining between them. Per the germline V gene, CDR1 is SEHNR and CDR2 is FQNEAQ (reference sequence). CDR3 length: 16 amino acids. CDR3 loop: CASSFFGRENNEKLFF. The CDR3, as DNA: TGTGCCAGCAGCTTTTTTGGAAGAGAAAATAATGAAAAACTGTTTTTT.

V gene TRBV15 combines with J gene TRBJ1-4, with 8 nucleotides matching TRBD1. The CDR3 contains 15 residues. Trimming cost V 1 base and J 6 bases; bases outside gene matches: 4. Germline CDR1 is LNHNV and CDR2 is YYDKDF (reference sequence). The CDR3 protein is CATSRGAGGDEKLFF. CDR3 sequence (DNA): TGTGCCACCAGCAGAGGGGCAGGGGGCGATGAAAAACTGTTTTTT. Full variable domain (rest looked up from reference TRBV15 and TRBJ1-4): DAMVIQNPRYQVTQFGKPVTLSCSQTLNHNVMYWYQQKSSQAPKLLFHYYDKDFNNEADTPDNFQSRRPNTSFCFLDIRSPGLGDTAMYLCATSRGAGGDEKLFFGSGTQLSVL.